One and the same sample provided the 3 T cell receptor beta chains below, sequenced in a study of shared clonotypes between healthy human individuals (TCRdb year 2020). The library came from the immunoSEQ multiplex PCR assay. What TCRdb holds here is the immuneACCESS table cut down to in-frame rearrangements. Part of the clones is not present; checked against another copy, under half of the missing clones reflect an unresolved V gene, and the others are unexplained. The sample data list millions of clones, and roughly 93% of these were observed just once. Together, the top ten hold under 0.45% of the sample. The sequenced sample consisted of naive CD4+ T cells from PBMCs. Interpreted using the paper, the cell subset or site label stands for: CD45RA+ positively selected. The receptors come from a man between 18 and 35 years old in good health. Some clones in this sample may be carry-over from other donors' samples.

The chain employs TRBV18 and TRBJ1-5, with 8 bases aligning to TRBD1. The V gene's germline CDR1 is KGHSH and CDR2 LQKENI. V gave up 5 bases and J gave up 1 base; unmatched junction bases: 16. The CDR3 totals 19 residues. CDR3 loop: CASSSIPTLGTGSNQPQHF. The CDR3 nucleotides read TGTGCCAGCTCATCCATTCCCACACTCGGGACAGGCAGCAATCAGCCCCAGCATTTT.

This clone was counted once. This chain links TRBV18 with TRBJ2-1, with D maybe TRBD1 (6 bases). The CDR3 totals 16 residues. The V end lost 0 bases, the J end lost 6 bases, and 15 bases lay between the germline ends. Per germline, CDR1 KGHSH and CDR2 LQKENI. The CDR3 loop reads CASSPPGDRTSNEQFF. CDR3 DNA sequence: TGTGCCAGCTCACCACCGGGTGACAGGACCTCCAATGAGCAGTTCTTC. Complete variable domain (other parts from reference TRBV18 and TRBJ2-1): NAGVMQNPRHLVRRRGQEARLRCSPMKGHSHVYWYRQLPEEGLKFMVYLQKENIIDESGMPKERFSAEFPKEGPSILRIQQVVRGDSAAYFCASSPPGDRTSNEQFFGPGTRLTVL.

This clone showed up just once. The chain employs TRBV5-1 and TRBJ2-3; D is undetermined. This CDR3 spans 15 amino acids. Germline CDR1 and CDR2: SGHRS and YFSETQ. With 2 bases removed from V and 3 bases from J, the gap between germline ends came to 13 bases. This CDR3 is CASSLRTTETDTQYF. CDR3 sequence (DNA): TGCGCCAGCAGCTTAAGGACGACGGAGACAGATACGCAGTATTTT.